This T cell receptor beta chain was identified in a study of T-cell reconstitution after alpha-beta-depleted transplantation in children. Study results and limitations: As was reported, about two months after transplant, alpha-beta T cells came from several hundred expanded graft clones. Counts and diversity of T cells one year after transplant came mostly from newly produced T cells.

CDR1 is SGHTA and CDR2 is FQGTGA in the germline V gene. The CDR3 is made up of 16 amino acids. The V gene lost 0 bases and the J gene lost 1 base, with 11 bases spanning the gap. This clonotype came up a few times. The antigen remains unidentified. This sample's TCRbeta library carried unique molecular identifier barcodes. TCRdb fed the PCR reads into MiXCR, producing one record per CDR3 protein. The data show fewer than 700,000 distinct CDR3 sequences, 10% to 15% seen once. The chain carries TRBV7-3 and TRBJ2-3; D is uncertain. The sample consisted of PBMCs, mostly from graft donor cells, taken 360 days after TCRalphabeta/CD19-depleted stem cell transplant. The sequence was collected from a male patient aged 10-17 years who had a stem cell transplant for acute myeloid leukemia, so the T cells may come from the graft donor. CDR3 region: CASSLTLLAGTDTQYF. As DNA, the CDR3 is TGTGCCAGCAGCTTAACGTTGTTAGCCGGCACAGATACGCAGTATTTT.